The 18 T cell receptor beta chains given below trace back to one sample, sequenced in a study of blood T cell repertoires in COVID-19. Produced via immunoSEQ multiplex PCR; TCRdb's table is partial and in-frame only. The sample carries some 180,000 clones, more than 75% recorded once. Sequencing used peripheral blood. All receptors derive from a woman in her forties or fifties with active or convalescent COVID-19.

The CDR3: CASSQVEGWETQYF. CDR3 DNA: TGTGCCAGCAGCCAAGTTGAGGGTTGGGAGACCCAGTACTTC. V and J are TRBV14 and TRBJ2-5; D might be TRBD2 (5 bases). CDR3 length: 14 amino acids. From germline, CDR1 is SGHDN and CDR2 FVKESK. V lost 1 base to trimming and J lost 5 bases, with 11 bases between them.

V gene TRBV11-3 combines with J gene TRBJ1-3; no clear D. V dropped 6 bases and J dropped 7 bases, with 16 bases sitting between them. Germline V gene sequence: CDR1 SGHNT, CDR2 YENEEA. This CDR3 region has 14 residues. The CDR3 sequence: CASSYSCGENTIYF. The CDR3 coding sequence is TGTGCCAGCAGTTATAGCTGTGGGGAGAACACCATATATTTT.

CDR3 nucleotides: TGCGCCAGCAGCCTAGACAGAGCCAATTCACCCCTCCACTTT. Translation gives CASSLDRANSPLHF. This chain uses TRBV5-1 with TRBJ1-6; D possibly corresponds to TRBD1 (5 bases). This CDR3 comprises 14 residues. Per the germline V gene, CDR1 is SGHRS and CDR2 is YFSETQ. Trimming left V 4 bases short and J 7 bases short, with 12 bases between.

J is TRBJ1-2 and V is TRBV6-1; D is possibly TRBD1 (6 bases). Germline assignment: CDR1 MNHNS and CDR2 SASEGT. V lost 3 bases and J lost 2, with 10 bases in between. The CDR3 is 14 residues long. CDR3 protein: CASSEQTGNYGYTF. The CDR3 nucleotides read TGTGCCAGCAGTGAGCAAACAGGGAACTATGGCTACACCTTC.

This clone showed up just once. The chain is built from TRBV28 and TRBJ2-1, with 10 bases fitting TRBD2. The CDR3 covers 17 residues. Losses at the gene ends were 5 bases for V and 3 bases for J; bases not matched to a gene: 10. The germline V gene encodes CDR1 MDHEN and CDR2 SYDVKM. The CDR3 here is CASSPGGGLALYNEQFF. In DNA, the CDR3 is TGTGCCAGCAGTCCCGGGGGGGGACTAGCGCTCTACAATGAGCAGTTCTTC.

The chain couples TRBV5-1 to TRBJ2-5, with 7 bases fitting TRBD2. V gave up 4 bases and J gave up 1 base; unmatched junction bases: 7. The CDR3 is 15 amino acids. The germline gives CDR1 SGHRS, CDR2 YFSETQ. CDR3 amino acids: CASSQLASGQETQYF. Written as DNA, the CDR3 is TGCGCCAGCAGCCAACTAGCGAGCGGCCAAGAGACCCAGTACTTC.

The V and J genes are TRBV5-1 and TRBJ2-5; D ambiguous. Per germline, CDR1 SGHRS and CDR2 YFSETQ. This CDR3 comprises 14 residues. Trimming took off 4 bases at V and 2 bases at J, with 12 bases between the two ends. CDR3 sequence: CASSLDPRQETQYF. CDR3 nucleotides: TGCGCCAGCAGCCTGGACCCTAGACAAGAGACCCAGTACTTC.

The chain uses TRBV6-5 and TRBJ1-1; 11 bases fit TRBD1. V lost 7 bases and J lost 4; bases outside the gene matches: 8. Per germline, CDR1 MNHEY and CDR2 SVGAGI. The CDR3 sequence is 15 residues long. CDR3 sequence: CASKITGTGGTEAFF. CDR3 nucleotides: TGTGCCAGCAAAATTACCGGGACAGGGGGCACTGAAGCTTTCTTT.

This chain uses TRBV18 with TRBJ2-7; no clear D. The V end lost 4 bases, the J end lost 3 bases, and 10 bases lay between the germline ends. The CDR3 consists of 13 residues. The germline V gene encodes CDR1 KGHSH and CDR2 LQKENI. The CDR3 DNA is TGTGCCAGCTCACAAACCGACAACTACGAGCAGTACTTC. This translates into CASSQTDNYEQYF. The entire variable domain, with the rest obtained from reference TRBV18 and TRBJ2-7, is as follows: NAGVMQNPRHLVRRRGQEARLRCSPMKGHSHVYWYRQLPEEGLKFMVYLQKENIIDESGMPKERFSAEFPKEGPSILRIQQVVRGDSAAYFCASSQTDNYEQYFGPGTRLTVT.

In DNA, the CDR3 is TGTGCCAGCAGCCTCCGGGACAGGGCATACAATGAGCAGTTCTTC. Its protein product is CASSLRDRAYNEQFF. This chain uses TRBV5-6 with TRBJ2-1; 9 bases line up with TRBD1. Germline V CDR1 and CDR2: SGHDT, YYEEEE. The V and J ends lost 4 bases and 4 bases, in that order; junction bases with no gene match: 6. The CDR3 extends over 15 amino acids.

This clone occurred a few times. The chain links TRBV6-6 to TRBJ2-3; 7 nucleotides align to TRBD2. CDR1 and CDR2 (germline): MNHNY, SVGAGI (reference sequence). The junction had 7 bases not matched to a gene; V was cut back by 0 bases and J by 7 bases. The CDR3 covers 15 residues. In DNA, the CDR3 is TGTGCCAGCAGTTACTCCGGACTAGAGGTTTATACGCAGTATTTT. It yields the protein CASSYSGLEVYTQYF.

This clone occurred once. The rearrangement joins TRBV30 to TRBJ1-6, with a possible D match to TRBD1 (6 bases). In germline, CDR1 is GTSNPN, CDR2 SVGIG (reference sequence). The CDR3 extends over 13 amino acids. Trimming left V 4 bases short and J 3 bases short, with 7 bases between. The CDR3 protein is CAWTDSYNSPLHF. DNA for the CDR3: TGTGCCTGGACGGACAGCTATAATTCACCCCTCCACTTT.

The chain combines TRBV11-3 with TRBJ2-2; unclear D gene. The CDR3 length is 12 residues. The V gene lost 6 bases and the J gene lost 4 bases, with 6 bases spanning the gap. Germline values: CDR1 SGHNT, CDR2 YENEEA. The CDR3 spells CASSSGTGELFF. The CDR3 DNA follows: TGTGCCAGCAGTTCAGGCACCGGGGAGCTGTTTTTT.

The CDR3 nucleotides are TGTGCCTGGAGTGTCCAGGCCTACGAGCAGTACTTC. Protein product: CAWSVQAYEQYF. This chain uses TRBV30 with TRBJ2-7; no clear D. This CDR3 has 12 amino acids. Germline V CDR1 and CDR2: GTSNPN, SVGIG (reference sequence). The ends were cut back, 0 bases at V and 2 bases at J, with 5 bases in the middle.

The V gene is TRBV3-1 (or the pseudogene TRBV3-2), the J gene TRBJ2-5; 7 nucleotides agree with TRBD1. CDR1 and CDR2 (germline): LGHDT, YNNKEL (reference sequence). CDR3 length: 15 amino acids. Trimming cost V 8 bases and J 1 base; bases outside gene matches: 10. The CDR3 protein is CASWESGGIQETQYF. CDR3 nucleotides: TGTGCCAGCTGGGAATCAGGGGGAATCCAAGAGACCCAGTACTTC.

The rearrangement uses TRBV30 and TRBJ1-3; D remains unclear. The germline CDR1 and CDR2 sequences are GTSNPN and SVGIG (reference sequence). V was shortened by 6 bases and J by 2 bases, with 17 bases between the two germline ends. This CDR3 comprises 15 residues. The CDR3 sequence: CACLSSAGAGNTIYF. As DNA, the CDR3 is TGTGCCTGCTTATCGAGCGCCGGGGCTGGAAACACCATATATTTT.

The chain carries TRBV11-2 and TRBJ2-5, with a tentative D call TRBD1 (6 bases). Trimming shortened V by 5 bases and J by 2 bases, and 12 bases separated the two germline ends. Germline V CDR1 and CDR2: SGHAT, FQNNGV. There are 14 residues in the CDR3. Here the CDR3 reads CASSPNRVQETQYF. The CDR3 DNA sequence: TGTGCCAGCAGCCCGAACAGGGTACAAGAGACCCAGTACTTC. Full variable domain (outside the CDR3, taken from reference TRBV11-2 and TRBJ2-5): EAGVAQSPRYKIIEKRQSVAFWCNPISGHATLYWYQQILGQGPKLLIQFQNNGVVDDSQLPKDRFSAERLKGVDSTLKIQPAKLEDSAVYLCASSPNRVQETQYFGPGTRLLVL.

The chain combines TRBV11-3 with TRBJ1-1; a weak D match, TRBD1 (6 bases). The length of the CDR3 is 12 residues. Trimming left V 0 bases short and J 11 bases short, with 10 bases between. Germline CDR1 SGHNT, CDR2 YENEEA. Written as DNA, the CDR3 is TGTGCCAGCAGCTTAGACGGGGGGCATGCTTTCTTT. The encoded protein is CASSLDGGHAFF.